This T cell receptor beta chain appears in the sequencing data of a study of cytomegalovirus exposure and HLA in healthy donors. In the case of this clone: Its antigen is still unknown.

Findings of the study overall: Apart from CMV serostatus, no immune exposure information was available.

Trimming at V came to 0 bases and at J to 9 bases, leaving 19 bases not matched to a gene. The CDR3 spans 19 residues. The germline V gene encodes CDR1 MGHRA and CDR2 YSYEKL. PCR primers comprised 60 Vbeta and 13 Jbeta primers. Repertoires were generated with immunoSEQ multiplex PCR, while TCRdb's copy carries only in-frame clones and drops some. This table has a few hundred thousand clones, about 81% appearing once. This receptor was identified in an older woman in good health and CMV-seropositive. The sample was PBMCs. The chain links TRBV4-1 to TRBJ2-1; TRBD2 aligns across 8 bases. The CDR3 nucleotides read TGCGCCAGCAGCCAAGATCCAAGGGTAGCGGGGCGTGCTGGGGGTGAGCAGTTCTTC. Its translation: CASSQDPRVAGRAGGEQFF.